This paragraph covers one T cell receptor beta chain sequence. CD4+ cells yielded CD45RA+ naive and CD45RA-negative memory subsets. Genomic DNA (from each subset) was split evenly across several immunoSEQ plates. Sequencing was performed with immunoSEQ multiplex PCR; in TCRdb, only in-frame clones are kept and a portion is missing. The repertoire holds some 1 million clones, with about 75% as singletons. This CDR3 has 17 amino acids. The J segment lost 5 bases and the V segment lost 5 bases, leaving 11 bases of the junction unmatched. Germline V lookup: CDR1 SGHTA, CDR2 FQGNSA. This record belongs to a study of shared clonotypes between healthy human individuals.

V usage is TRBV7-2 and J usage is TRBJ2-5, with 13 bases that match TRBD2. The TCR originated in a man aged 18-30 years in good health. The sample consisted of memory CD4+ T cells sorted from blood. As to subset: CD45RA-negative fraction. The CDR3 DNA reads TGTGCCAGCAGCGCCACTAGCGGGAGGGCCTGGGGGGAGACCCAGTACTTC. It specifies CASSATSGRAWGETQYF.